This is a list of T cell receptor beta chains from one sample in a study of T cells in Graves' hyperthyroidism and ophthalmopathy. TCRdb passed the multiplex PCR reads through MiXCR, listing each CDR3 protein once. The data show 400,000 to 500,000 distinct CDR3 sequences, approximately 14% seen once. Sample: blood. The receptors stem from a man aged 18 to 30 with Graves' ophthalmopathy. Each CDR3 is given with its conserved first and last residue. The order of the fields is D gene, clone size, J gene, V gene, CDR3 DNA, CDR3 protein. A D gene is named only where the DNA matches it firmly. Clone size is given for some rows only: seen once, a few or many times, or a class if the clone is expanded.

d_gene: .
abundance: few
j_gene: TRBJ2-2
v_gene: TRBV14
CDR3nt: TGTGCCAGCAGCCTAAGGACGGCCGGGGAGCTGTTTTTT
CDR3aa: CASSLRTAGELFF

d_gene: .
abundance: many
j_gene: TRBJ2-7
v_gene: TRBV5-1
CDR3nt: TGCGCCAGCAGCTTCAGCTCCCTTTCCTACGAGCAGTACTTC
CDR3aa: CASSFSSLSYEQYF

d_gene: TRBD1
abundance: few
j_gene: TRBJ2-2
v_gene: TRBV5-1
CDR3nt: TGCGCCAGCAGCATTGGACAGGCTGGGATAACCGGGGAGCTGTTTTTT
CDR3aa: CASSIGQAGITGELFF

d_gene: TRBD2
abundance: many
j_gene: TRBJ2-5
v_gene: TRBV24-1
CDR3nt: TGTGCCACCAGTGACTTTGGGACTAGCTCTCAAGAGACCCAGTACTTC
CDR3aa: CATSDFGTSSQETQYF

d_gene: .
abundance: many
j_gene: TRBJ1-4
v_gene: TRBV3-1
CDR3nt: TGTGCCGCCGGAGCAACTAATGAAAAACTGTTTTTT
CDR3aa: CAAGATNEKLFF

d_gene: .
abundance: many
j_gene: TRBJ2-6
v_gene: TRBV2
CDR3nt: TGTGCCAGCAGTAGGGGGGTTGGGGCCAACGTCCTGACTTTC
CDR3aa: CASSRGVGANVLTF

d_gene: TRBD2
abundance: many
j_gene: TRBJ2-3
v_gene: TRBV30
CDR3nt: TGTGCCTGGGGGTTAGCGGGGGCCGATACGCAGTATTTT
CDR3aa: CAWGLAGADTQYF

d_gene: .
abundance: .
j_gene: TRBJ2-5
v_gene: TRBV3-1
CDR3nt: TGTGCCAGCAGCCAAGGTCCCCCCACGGTCCGAGAGACCCAGTACTTC
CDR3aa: CASSQGPPTVRETQYF

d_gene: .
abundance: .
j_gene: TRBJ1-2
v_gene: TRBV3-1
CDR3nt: TGTGCCAGCAGCCAAGGATCGGGAACCCATGGCTACACCTTC
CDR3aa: CASSQGSGTHGYTF

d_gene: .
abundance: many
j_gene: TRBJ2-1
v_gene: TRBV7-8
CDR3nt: TGTGCCAGCAGCTTTAACAGCGATGAGCAGTTCTTC
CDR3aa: CASSFNSDEQFF

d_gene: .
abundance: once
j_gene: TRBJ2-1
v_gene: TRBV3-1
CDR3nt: TGTGCCAGCAGTCAAAGCGCTGACAATGAGCAGTTCTTC
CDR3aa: CASSQSADNEQFF

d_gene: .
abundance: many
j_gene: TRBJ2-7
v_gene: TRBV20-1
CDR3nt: TGCAGTGCTAGAGTATTGGACCAGACCTACGAGCAGTACTTC
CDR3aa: CSARVLDQTYEQYF

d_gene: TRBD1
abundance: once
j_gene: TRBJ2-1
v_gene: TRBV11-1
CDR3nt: TGTGCCAGCAGCTTGAACTTCGGGACAGGGTCCAATGAGCAGTTCTTC
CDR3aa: CASSLNFGTGSNEQFF

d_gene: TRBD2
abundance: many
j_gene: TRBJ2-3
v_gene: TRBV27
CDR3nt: TGTGCCAGCAGTTTATCGAGGGGCGGGGGGGCTACAGATACGCAGTATTTT
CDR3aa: CASSLSRGGGATDTQYF

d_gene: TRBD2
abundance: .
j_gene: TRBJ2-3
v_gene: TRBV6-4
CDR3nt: TGTGCCAGCAGTGTAGCGGGGGGCGGCGCAGATACGCAGTATTTT
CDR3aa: CASSVAGGGADTQYF

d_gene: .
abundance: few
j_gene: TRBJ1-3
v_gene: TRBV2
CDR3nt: TGTGCCAGCAGTGTGGCGGGGTTGAACACCATATATTTT
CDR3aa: CASSVAGLNTIYF

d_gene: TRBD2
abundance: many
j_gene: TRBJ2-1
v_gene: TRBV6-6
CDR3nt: TGTGCCAGCAGTTTGGAAGCGGGGGCAGCGCTTGGTTACAATGAGCAGTTCTTC
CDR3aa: CASSLEAGAALGYNEQFF

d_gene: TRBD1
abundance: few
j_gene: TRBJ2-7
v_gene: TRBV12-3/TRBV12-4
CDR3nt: TGTGCCAGCTCACCAGGTTGGGGACAGGGGGCCCAGGGATACGAGCAGTACTTC
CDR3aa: CASSPGWGQGAQGYEQYF

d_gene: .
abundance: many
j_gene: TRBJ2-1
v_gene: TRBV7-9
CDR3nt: TGTGCCAGCAGCGCCCTTGGGACAACAAACAATGAGCAGTTCTTC
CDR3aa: CASSALGTTNNEQFF

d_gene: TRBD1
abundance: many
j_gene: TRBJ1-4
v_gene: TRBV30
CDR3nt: TGTGCCTGGACCTCGGGACAGGGGGATGAAAAACTGTTTTTT
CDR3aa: CAWTSGQGDEKLFF

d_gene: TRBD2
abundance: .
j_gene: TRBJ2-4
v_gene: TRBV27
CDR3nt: TGTGCCAGCAGCGGGACTAGCTGGGGACTGGCCAAAAACATTCAGTACTTC
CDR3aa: CASSGTSWGLAKNIQYF

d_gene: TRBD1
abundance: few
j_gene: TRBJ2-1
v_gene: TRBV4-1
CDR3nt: TGCGCCAGCAGCCGTCCCGGGACAGGCTTGGGGCAGTTCTTC
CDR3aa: CASSRPGTGLGQFF